This entry describes one TCR beta chain. Its specific antigen is unknown. No much larger clonotype is one base removed from it; base qualities were not supplied. Each collaborating institution followed its own protocols to collect whole blood in K2EDTA tubes. For TCRbeta analysis, collaborators shipped samples as frozen whole blood, isolated PBMCs, or DNA extracted from either of those sample types. TCRbeta CDR3 regions were amplified from genomic DNA by means of the immunoSEQ Assay, a bias-controlled multiplex PCR. In the source study's methods: Within the assay, amplification of reference gene primers was used to estimate how many nucleated cells each sample contained. Sequence reads were collapsed and filtered to measure the absolute abundance of every unique TCRbeta CDR3 rearrangement. For each sample, productive Simpson clonality was calculated as the square root of Simpson's diversity index over productive rearrangements. The table was pulled from immuneACCESS by TCRdb, which kept in-frame rearrangements only. Such tables lose some clones; where checked, under half of the loss comes from unresolved V genes, and the rest has no known cause. The DNA was the basis for D and trimming; V, J and clone size are from that table. The sample profile shows around 200,000 clones; roughly nine tenths of them were found once. The ten largest make up roughly 2.2% of the sample.

This sample stems from a study of blood T cell repertoires in COVID-19 (dated by TCRdb to 2020 to 2021). Background for the entire study: The collaborator samples originated in the United States, Italy and Spain and spanned the acute and convalescent phases of COVID-19. The material from the prospective study consisted of cDNA or gDNA derived from T cells, B-cell-depleted T cells, or PBMCs. Deeply sampled blood TCRbeta repertoires from subjects exposed to, actively infected with, or recovered from COVID-19 were included in the dataset. The repertoires were released in a freely available public database intended as a resource for research on the immune response to SARS-CoV-2. The samples were drawn from two sources: the first 160 participants of the ongoing ImmuneRACE study, and some 1,300 subjects contributed by 6 global collaborators. Sample metadata almost always included a de-identified subject ID, COVID-19 status, age in years and sex. Where HLA class I and class II types were available, the types were taken from metadata supplied by the sample provider, not from assay-based typing. Study-wide findings and limitations: The amount of clinical and demographic metadata varied by source and participant and was provided uncurated.

Trimmed from V: 3 bases; trimmed from J: 4 bases; junction bases lacking a gene match: 2. Including the terminal cysteine and phenylalanine, the CDR3 comprises 15 residues. The kept DNA is CDR3 alone, 45 bases in frame from the first base. CDR1 and CDR2 are read off the germline V gene as SGHTA and FQGTGA. This TCR was recovered from a woman aged 45-65 years with acute or convalescent COVID-19. The sequenced sample consisted of peripheral blood. The chain links TRBV7-3 with TRBJ2-3; 12 junctional bases match TRBD2. The CDR3 loop reads CASSLLAGGADTQYF. The base sequence is TGTGCCAGCAGCTTGCTAGCGGGGGGGGCAGATACGCAGTATTTT.